Shown below are 11 T cell receptor beta chains from a single sample sequenced in a study of blood T cell repertoires in COVID-19. Assay used: immunoSEQ multiplex PCR; TCRdb lists only in-frame clones, some missing. Of 100,000 to 150,000 clones in the sample, approximately 90% were seen once. Sequencing used peripheral blood. These receptors came from a man aged 45 to 65 with active or convalescent COVID-19.

The chain joins TRBV5-1 to TRBJ1-2; D perhaps matches TRBD1 (5 bases). This CDR3 has 16 amino acids. The ends were cut back, 0 bases at V and 0 bases at J, with 12 bases in the middle. Germline V lookup: CDR1 SGHRS, CDR2 YFSETQ. CDR3 protein: CASSLAGTDTNYGYTF. The CDR3 DNA is TGCGCCAGCAGCTTGGCCGGTACGGACACTAACTATGGCTACACCTTC.

This clone was seen a handful of times. The V and J genes are TRBV9 and TRBJ1-6, with TRBD1 identical over 7 bases. The CDR3 contains 16 residues. The V gene's germline CDR1 is SGDLS and CDR2 YYNGEE. Trimming at V came to 4 bases and at J to 7 bases, leaving 11 bases not matched to a gene. The CDR3 loop reads CASSPQTWDSNSPLHF. The CDR3 region has the DNA TGTGCCAGCAGCCCTCAAACCTGGGACAGCAATTCACCCCTCCACTTT.

The chain couples TRBV7-7 to TRBJ2-5; 10 bases match TRBD1. Germline CDR1 and CDR2: SSHAT and FNYEAQ (reference sequence). V shed 5 bases, J shed 4 bases, and the junction held 7 bases outside the gene matches. This CDR3 contains 15 residues. Written as DNA, the CDR3 is TGTGCCAGCAGCCGACAGGGGGCATCGGGAGAGACCCAGTACTTC. Encoded protein: CASSRQGASGETQYF.

This chain joins TRBV4-1 and TRBJ2-1; maybe TRBD2 (6 bases). This CDR3 contains 16 residues. Deletions cut 1 base from V and 5 bases from J, with 15 bases between. Germline V CDR1 and CDR2: MGHRA, YSYEKL. The CDR3 nucleotides read TGCGCCAGCAGCCAAGGGGATCGGGGGTCGCACAATGAGCAGTTCTTC. Its protein product is CASSQGDRGSHNEQFF.

The chain combines TRBV10-3 with TRBJ2-1; 11 bases match TRBD2. The CDR3 totals 14 residues. Losses at the gene ends were 10 bases for V and 6 bases for J; bases not matched to a gene: 8. Germline-derived CDR1 and CDR2 are ENHRY and SYGVKD. The CDR3 bases are TGTGCCACCCAGACTAGCGGGGCACTCAATGAGCAGTTCTTC. Its protein product is CATQTSGALNEQFF.

The V and J genes are TRBV3-1 (or the pseudogene TRBV3-2) and TRBJ1-6; D not resolved. Between the trimmed V and J ends, which lost 1 base and 7 bases, there was a span of 14 bases. The length of the CDR3 is 16 residues. Germline CDR1 and CDR2: LGHDT and YNNKEL (reference sequence). CDR3 protein: CASSQVPGSLNSPLHF. The CDR3 nucleotides are TGTGCCAGCAGCCAAGTACCGGGGTCCCTAAATTCACCCCTCCACTTT.

V usage is TRBV19 and J usage is TRBJ1-2; 7 bases align to TRBD1. The CDR3 is 16 amino acids. Germline V lookup: CDR1 LNHDA, CDR2 SQIVND (reference sequence). The J segment lost 0 bases and the V segment lost 5 bases, leaving 9 bases of the junction unmatched. The CDR3 nucleotides read TGTGCCAGTAGTCTTGGACAGGATCCTACTAACTATGGCTACACCTTC. Protein sequence: CASSLGQDPTNYGYTF. The full variable domain, in which reference TRBV19 and TRBJ1-2 provide the parts outside the CDR3, is DGGITQSPKYLFRKEGQNVTLSCEQNLNHDAMYWYRQDPGQGLRLIYYSQIVNDFQKGDIAEGYSVSREKKESFPLTVTSAQKNPTAFYLCASSLGQDPTNYGYTFGSGTRLTVV.

This clone was observed a single time. The CDR3 bases are TGCAGTGCTCCCGGGGTTGGTGGCTACACCTTC. Residues: CSAPGVGGYTF. This sequence joins TRBV20-1 and TRBJ1-2; D is unresolved. The CDR3 loop spans 11 amino acids. V was cut by 5 bases and J by 7 bases, with 11 bases left in between. The germline CDR1 and CDR2 sequences are DFQATT and SNEGSKA (reference sequence).

This clone was seen only a few times. The chain is built from TRBV25-1 and TRBJ1-6, with D possibly TRBD1 on 6 matching bases. CDR3 length: 14 amino acids. Germline V lookup: CDR1 MGHDK, CDR2 SYGVNS. V was cut by 2 bases and J by 7 bases, with 9 bases left in between. CDR3 sequence reads: CASSESRGNSPLHF. The DNA for the CDR3 is TGTGCCAGCAGTGAAAGCAGGGGCAATTCACCCCTCCACTTT.

In this sample, this clone turned up once. This chain links TRBV6-4 with TRBJ1-2; D is uncertain. Germline CDR1 and CDR2: MRHNA and SNTAGT. The CDR3 loop spans 12 amino acids. V shed 2 bases and J shed 6 bases, with 7 bases lying between them. The CDR3, as DNA: TGTGCCAGCAGTGACCCAACAGATGGCTACACCTTC. Its protein product is CASSDPTDGYTF.

The genes are TRBV7-2 and TRBJ2-7, with 10 bases matching TRBD1. V shed 6 bases, J shed 3 bases, and the junction held 8 bases outside the gene matches. CDR1 and CDR2 (germline): SGHTA, FQGNSA. The CDR3 spans 15 residues. CDR3 region: CASSSDRGRGYEQYF. In nucleotides, the CDR3 is TGTGCCAGCAGTTCCGACAGGGGGCGAGGCTACGAGCAGTACTTC.